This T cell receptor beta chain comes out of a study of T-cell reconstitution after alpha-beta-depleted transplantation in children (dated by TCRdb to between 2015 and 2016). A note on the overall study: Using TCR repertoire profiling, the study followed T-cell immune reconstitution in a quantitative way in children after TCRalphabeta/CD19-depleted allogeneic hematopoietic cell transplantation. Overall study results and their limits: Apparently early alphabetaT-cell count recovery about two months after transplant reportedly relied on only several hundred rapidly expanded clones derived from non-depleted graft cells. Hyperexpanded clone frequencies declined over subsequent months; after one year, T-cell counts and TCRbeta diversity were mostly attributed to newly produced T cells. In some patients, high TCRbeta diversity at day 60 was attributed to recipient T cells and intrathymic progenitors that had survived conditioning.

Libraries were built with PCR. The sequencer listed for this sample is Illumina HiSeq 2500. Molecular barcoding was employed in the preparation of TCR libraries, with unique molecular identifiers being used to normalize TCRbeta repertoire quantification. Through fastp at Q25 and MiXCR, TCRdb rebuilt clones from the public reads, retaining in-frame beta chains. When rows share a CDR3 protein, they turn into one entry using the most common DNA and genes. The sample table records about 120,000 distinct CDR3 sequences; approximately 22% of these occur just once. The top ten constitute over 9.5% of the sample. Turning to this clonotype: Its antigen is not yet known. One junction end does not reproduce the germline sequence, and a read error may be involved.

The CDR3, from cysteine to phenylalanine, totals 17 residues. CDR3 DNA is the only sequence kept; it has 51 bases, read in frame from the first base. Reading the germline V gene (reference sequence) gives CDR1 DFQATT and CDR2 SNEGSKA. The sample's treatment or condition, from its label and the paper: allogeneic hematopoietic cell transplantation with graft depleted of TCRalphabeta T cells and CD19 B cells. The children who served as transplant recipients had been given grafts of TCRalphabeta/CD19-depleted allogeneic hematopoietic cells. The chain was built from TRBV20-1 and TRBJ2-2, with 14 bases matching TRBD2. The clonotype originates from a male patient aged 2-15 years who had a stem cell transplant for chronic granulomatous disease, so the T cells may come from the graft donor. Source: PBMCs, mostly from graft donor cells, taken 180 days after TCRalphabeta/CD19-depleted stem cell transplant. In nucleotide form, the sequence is TGCTGTGCTGAGGGACTAGCGGGAGTTTCGGACACCGGGGAGCTGTTTTTT. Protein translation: CCAEGLAGVSDTGELFF.